The clone carrying this T cell receptor (beta chain) was picked up one time. CDR3 size: 17 residues. CDR1 and CDR2 (germline): SEHNR, FQNEAQ (reference sequence). The ends lost 5 bases at V and 4 bases at J; junction bases unmatched: 12. Only in-frame clones appear in the TCRdb table, and some are missing; sequencing was by immunoSEQ multiplex PCR. The data hold about 73,000 clones, with roughly 80% observed a single time. This specimen belongs to a study of OX40 agonist ivuxolimab in advanced cancers. The genes are TRBV7-9 and TRBJ2-5; TRBD2 agrees at 11 bases. The TCR comes from an adult with an advanced solid tumor such as melanoma, head and neck, liver or kidney cancer. This specimen consisted of CD4+ or CD8+ T cells sorted from blood, obtained in a trial of the OX40 agonist ivuxolimab. The CDR3 region is CASSPRGLAVMGETQYF. Here the CDR3 DNA reads TGTGCCAGCAGCCCACGGGGACTAGCGGTTATGGGAGAGACCCAGTACTTC. The variable domain in full, with the rest retrieved from reference TRBV7-9 and TRBJ2-5, is DTGVSQNPRHKITKRGQNVTFRCDPISEHNRLYWYRQTLGQGPEFLTYFQNEAQLEKSRLLSDRFSAERPKGSFSTLEIQRTEQGDSAMYLCASSPRGLAVMGETQYFGPGTRLLVL.